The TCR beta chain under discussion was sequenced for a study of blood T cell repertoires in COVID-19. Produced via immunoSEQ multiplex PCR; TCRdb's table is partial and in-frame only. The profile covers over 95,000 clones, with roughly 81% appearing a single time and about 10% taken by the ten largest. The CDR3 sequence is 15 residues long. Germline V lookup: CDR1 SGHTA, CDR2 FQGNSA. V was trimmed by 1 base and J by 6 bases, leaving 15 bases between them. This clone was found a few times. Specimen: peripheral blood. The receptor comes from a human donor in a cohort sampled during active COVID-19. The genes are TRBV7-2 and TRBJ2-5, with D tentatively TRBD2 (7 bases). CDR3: CASSLEGGAPKTQYF. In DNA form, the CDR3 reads TGTGCCAGCAGCTTAGAGGGGGGGGCCCCGAAGACCCAGTACTTC.